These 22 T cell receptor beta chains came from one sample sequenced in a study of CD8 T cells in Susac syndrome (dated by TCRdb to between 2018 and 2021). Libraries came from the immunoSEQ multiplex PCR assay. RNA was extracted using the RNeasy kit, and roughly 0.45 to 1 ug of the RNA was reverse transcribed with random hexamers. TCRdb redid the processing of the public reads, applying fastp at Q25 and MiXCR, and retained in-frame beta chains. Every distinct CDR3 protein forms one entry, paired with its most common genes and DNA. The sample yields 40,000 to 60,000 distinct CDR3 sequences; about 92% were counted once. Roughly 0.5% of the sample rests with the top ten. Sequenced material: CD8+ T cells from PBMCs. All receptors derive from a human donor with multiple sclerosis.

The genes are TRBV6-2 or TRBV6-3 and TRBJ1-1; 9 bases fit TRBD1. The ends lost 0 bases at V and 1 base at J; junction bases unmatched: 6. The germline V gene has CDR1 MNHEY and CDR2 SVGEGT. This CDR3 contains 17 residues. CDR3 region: CASSYSRTGDKNTEAFF. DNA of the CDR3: TGTGCCAGCAGTTACTCGAGGACAGGGGATAAGAACACTGAAGCTTTCTTT.

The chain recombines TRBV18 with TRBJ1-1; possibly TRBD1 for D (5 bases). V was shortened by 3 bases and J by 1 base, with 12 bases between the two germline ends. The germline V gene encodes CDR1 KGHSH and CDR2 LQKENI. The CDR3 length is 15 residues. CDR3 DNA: TGTGCCAGCTCACCTCCCAGGGATGGGAACACTGAAGCTTTCTTT. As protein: CASSPPRDGNTEAFF.

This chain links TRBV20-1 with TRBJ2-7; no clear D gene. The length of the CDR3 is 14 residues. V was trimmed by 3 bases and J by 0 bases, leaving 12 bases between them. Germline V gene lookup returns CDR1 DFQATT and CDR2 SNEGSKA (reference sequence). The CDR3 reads CSARSRQISYEQYF. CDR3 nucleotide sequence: TGCAGTGCTAGGTCGCGTCAAATCTCCTACGAGCAGTACTTC.

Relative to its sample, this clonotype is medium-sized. The CDR3 DNA is TGTGCCAGCAGCCCACTGACAGGGTTCCCCGGGGAGCTGTTTTTT. It is translated as CASSPLTGFPGELFF. The J gene is TRBJ2-2, the V gene TRBV7-2; 7 bases align to TRBD1. CDR3 length: 15 amino acids. The trim removed 5 bases at V and 6 bases at J, leaving 9 bases unmatched. Germline V CDR1 and CDR2: SGHTA, FQGNSA. The whole variable domain, filled in from reference TRBV7-2 and TRBJ2-2, reads GAGVSQSPSNKVTEKGKDVELRCDPISGHTALYWYRQSLGQGLEFLIYFQGNSAPDKSGLPSDRFSAERTGGSVSTLTIQRTQQEDSAVYLCASSPLTGFPGELFFGEGSRLTVL.

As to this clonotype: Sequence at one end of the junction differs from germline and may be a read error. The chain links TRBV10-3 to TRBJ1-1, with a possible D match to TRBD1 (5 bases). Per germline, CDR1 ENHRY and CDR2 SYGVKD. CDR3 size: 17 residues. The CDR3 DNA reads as TGTGCCAACAGTGGCTCAGGAGGGGCGGCTAGCGTAACTGAAGCTTTCTTT. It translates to CANSGSGGAASVTEAFF.

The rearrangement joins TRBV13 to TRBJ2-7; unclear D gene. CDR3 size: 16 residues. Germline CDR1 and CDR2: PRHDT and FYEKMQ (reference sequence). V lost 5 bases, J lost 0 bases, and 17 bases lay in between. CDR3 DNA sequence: TGTGCCAGCAGCCTCCGTTTAGGGCTAAGCTCCTACGAGCAGTACTTC. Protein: CASSLRLGLSSYEQYF. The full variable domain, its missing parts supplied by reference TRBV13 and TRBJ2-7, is AAGVIQSPRHLIKEKRETATLKCYPIPRHDTVYWYQQGPGQDPQFLISFYEKMQSDKGSIPDRFSAQQFSDYHSELNMSSLELGDSALYFCASSLRLGLSSYEQYFGPGTRLTVT.

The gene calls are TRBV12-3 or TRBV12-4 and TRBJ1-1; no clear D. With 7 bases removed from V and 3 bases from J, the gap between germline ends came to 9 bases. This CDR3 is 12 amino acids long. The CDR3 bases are TGTGCCAGCATCCACGGGGACACTGAAGCTTTCTTT. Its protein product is CASIHGDTEAFF.

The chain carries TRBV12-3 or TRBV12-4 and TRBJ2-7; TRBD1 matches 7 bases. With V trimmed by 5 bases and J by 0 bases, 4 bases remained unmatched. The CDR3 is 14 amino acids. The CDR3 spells CASSLGGRSYEQYF. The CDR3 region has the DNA TGTGCCAGCAGTCTAGGGGGCCGCTCCTACGAGCAGTACTTC.

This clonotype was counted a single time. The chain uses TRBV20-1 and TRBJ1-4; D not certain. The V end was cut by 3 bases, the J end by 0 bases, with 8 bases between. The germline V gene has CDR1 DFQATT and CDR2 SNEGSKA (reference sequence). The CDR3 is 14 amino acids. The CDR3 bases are TGCAGTGCTAGCGTGGGTGCAACTAATGAAAAACTGTTTTTT. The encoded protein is CSASVGATNEKLFF.

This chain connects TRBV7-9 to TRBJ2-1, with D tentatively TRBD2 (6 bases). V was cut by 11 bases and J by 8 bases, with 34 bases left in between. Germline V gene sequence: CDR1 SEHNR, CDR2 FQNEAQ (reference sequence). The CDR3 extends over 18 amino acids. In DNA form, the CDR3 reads TGTGCCGGGGCCAGCAGCCCGCGAGCGGGTCTCTTCCACCATGAGCAGTTCTTC. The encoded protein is CAGASSPRAGLFHHEQFF. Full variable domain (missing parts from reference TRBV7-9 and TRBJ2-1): DTGVSQNPRHKITKRGQNVTFRCDPISEHNRLYWYRQTLGQGPEFLTYFQNEAQLEKSRLLSDRFSAERPKGSFSTLEIQRTEQGDSAMYLCAGASSPRAGLFHHEQFFGPGTRLTVL.

CDR3 coding DNA: TGTGCCAGCAGACAGGGCCCCTACGAGCAGTACTTC. Protein: CASRQGPYEQYF. The chain uses TRBV6-2 or TRBV6-3 and TRBJ2-7; possible D gene TRBD1, 6 bases. Trimming pared 6 bases from V and 2 bases from J, leaving 8 bases between. Germline loops: CDR1 MNHEY, CDR2 SVGEGT. This CDR3 region has 12 residues.

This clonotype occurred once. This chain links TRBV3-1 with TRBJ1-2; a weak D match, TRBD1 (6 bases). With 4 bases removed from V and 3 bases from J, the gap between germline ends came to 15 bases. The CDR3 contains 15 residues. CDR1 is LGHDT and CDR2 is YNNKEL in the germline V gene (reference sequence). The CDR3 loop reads CASSLSGTPHYGYTF. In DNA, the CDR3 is TGTGCCAGCAGCCTCTCCGGGACACCTCACTATGGCTACACCTTC.

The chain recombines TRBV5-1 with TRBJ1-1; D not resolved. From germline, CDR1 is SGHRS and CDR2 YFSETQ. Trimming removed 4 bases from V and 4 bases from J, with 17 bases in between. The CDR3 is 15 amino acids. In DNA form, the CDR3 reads TGCGCCAGCAGCCTCCGGCGGGAGAAGGGCACTGAAGCTTTCTTT. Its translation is CASSLRREKGTEAFF. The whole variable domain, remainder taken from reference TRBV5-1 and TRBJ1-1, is KAGVTQTPRYLIKTRGQQVTLSCSPISGHRSVSWYQQTPGQGLQFLFEYFSETQRNKGNFPGRFSGRQFSNSRSEMNVSTLELGDSALYLCASSLRREKGTEAFFGQGTRLTVV.

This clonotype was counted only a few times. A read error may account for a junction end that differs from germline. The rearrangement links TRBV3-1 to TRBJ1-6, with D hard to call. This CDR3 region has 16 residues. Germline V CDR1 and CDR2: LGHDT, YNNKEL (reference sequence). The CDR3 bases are TGTGCCAGCAGCCAAGTCGCGTGGGGAAATAATTCCCCCCTCCACTTT. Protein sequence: CASSQVAWGNNSPLHF.

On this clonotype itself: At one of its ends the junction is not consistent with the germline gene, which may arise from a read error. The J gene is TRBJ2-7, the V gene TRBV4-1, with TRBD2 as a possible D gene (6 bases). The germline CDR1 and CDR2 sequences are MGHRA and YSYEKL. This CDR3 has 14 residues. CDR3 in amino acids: CASSQRDDSYEQCF. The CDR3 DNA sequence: TGCGCCAGCAGCCAGCGGGACGACTCCTACGAGCAGTGCTTC.

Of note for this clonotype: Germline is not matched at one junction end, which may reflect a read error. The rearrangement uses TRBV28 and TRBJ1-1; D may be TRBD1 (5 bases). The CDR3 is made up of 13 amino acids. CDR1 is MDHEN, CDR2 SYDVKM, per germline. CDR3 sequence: CASSGDRNTKAFF. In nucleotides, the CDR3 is TGTGCCAGCAGTGGGGACCGCAACACTAAAGCTTTCTTT. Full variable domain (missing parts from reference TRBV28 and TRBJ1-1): DVKVTQSSRYLVKRTGEKVFLECVQDMDHENMFWYRQDPGLGLRLIYFSYDVKMKEKGDIPEGYSVSREKKERFSLILESASTNQTSMYLCASSGDRNTKAFFGQGTRLTVV.

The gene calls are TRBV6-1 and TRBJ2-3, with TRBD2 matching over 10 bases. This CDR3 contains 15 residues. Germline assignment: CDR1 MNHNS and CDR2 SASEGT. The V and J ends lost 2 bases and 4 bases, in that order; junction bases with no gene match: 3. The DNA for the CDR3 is TGTGCCAGCAGTGAAAGGCTAGCGGGGGCAGATACGCAGTATTTT. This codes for CASSERLAGADTQYF.

The CDR3 DNA reads as TGTGCCAGCTCCGGAGGGAGGCTCGGTGAAAAACTGTTTTTT. Translating gives CASSGGRLGEKLFF. J is TRBJ1-4 and V is TRBV18; D not certain. The CDR3 is 14 residues long. The germline V gene encodes CDR1 KGHSH and CDR2 LQKENI. The germline V and J ends were trimmed by 6 bases and 7 bases, with 15 bases remaining between them.

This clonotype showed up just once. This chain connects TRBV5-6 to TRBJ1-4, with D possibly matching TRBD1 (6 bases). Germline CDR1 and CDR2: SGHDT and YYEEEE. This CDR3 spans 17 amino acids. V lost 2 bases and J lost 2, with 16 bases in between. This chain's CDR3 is CASSLTGIGVTNEKLFF. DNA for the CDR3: TGTGCCAGCAGCTTAACAGGGATTGGGGTTACTAATGAAAAACTGTTTTTT.

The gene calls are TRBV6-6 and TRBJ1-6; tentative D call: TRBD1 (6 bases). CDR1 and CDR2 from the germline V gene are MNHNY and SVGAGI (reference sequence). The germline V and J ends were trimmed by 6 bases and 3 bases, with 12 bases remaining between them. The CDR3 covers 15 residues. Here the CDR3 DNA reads TGTGCCAGCAGCCAACAGGGAGTCTATAATTCACCCCTCCACTTT. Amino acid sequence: CASSQQGVYNSPLHF.

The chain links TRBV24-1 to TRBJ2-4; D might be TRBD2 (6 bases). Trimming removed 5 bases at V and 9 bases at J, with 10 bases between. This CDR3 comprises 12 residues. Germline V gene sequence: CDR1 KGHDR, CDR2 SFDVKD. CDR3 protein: CATSGPGGIQYF. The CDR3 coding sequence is TGTGCCACCAGTGGGCCCGGGGGCATTCAGTACTTC.

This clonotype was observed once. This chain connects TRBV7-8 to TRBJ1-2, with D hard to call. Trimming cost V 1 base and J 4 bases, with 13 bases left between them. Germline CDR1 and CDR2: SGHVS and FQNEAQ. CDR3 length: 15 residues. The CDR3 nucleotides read TGTGCCAGCAGCTTAGAGGTGGATAGTGGCTATGGCTACACCTTC. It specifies CASSLEVDSGYGYTF.